The 10 T cell receptor beta chains below were found in one sample sequenced in a study of metastatic and nonmetastatic thyroid tumors. Patients underwent thyroid surgery, and none had received any treatment before it. Via MiXCR, TCRdb re-called the PCR reads. The data show about 89,000 clones, under 15% seen once. The sequenced sample consisted of tumor tissue. The origin of the receptors is a female donor with papillary thyroid cancer or a benign thyroid nodule (not recorded which). Some clones in this sample may be carry-over from other donors' samples.

This chain joins TRBV20-1 and TRBJ2-1, with no clear D. The CDR3 loop spans 12 amino acids. Between the trimmed V and J ends, which lost 2 bases and 15 bases, there was a span of 17 bases. Germline CDR1 and CDR2: DFQATT and SNEGSKA (reference sequence). CDR3 DNA: TGCAGTGCTAGACAACCATACGCCAAGCGGTTCTTC. It yields the protein CSARQPYAKRFF.

This clone was detected many times. J is TRBJ2-2 and V is TRBV11-3; D unclear. This CDR3 comprises 15 residues. V was trimmed by 3 bases and J by 6 bases, leaving 14 bases between them. Germline V gene sequence: CDR1 SGHNT, CDR2 YENEEA. The CDR3 spells CASSLPALGSGELFF. CDR3 nucleotide sequence: TGTGCCAGCAGCTTGCCGGCCCTAGGTTCCGGGGAGCTGTTTTTT.

V gene TRBV6-1 combines with J gene TRBJ1-5, with 10 bases that match TRBD1. The CDR3 loop spans 16 amino acids. Unmatched junction bases numbered 14, after V lost 8 bases and J lost 7 bases. Germline CDR1 and CDR2: MNHNS and SASEGT. The CDR3 coding sequence is TGTGCCAGCTGGGGCCGGGACAGGGGTCTTTACCAGCCCCAGCATTTT. It encodes CASWGRDRGLYQPQHF.

This clone came up many times. The chain uses TRBV10-1 and TRBJ2-3; maybe TRBD2 (5 bases). The CDR3 runs to 14 residues. The V end lost 4 bases, the J end lost 2 bases, and 10 bases lay between the germline ends. CDR1 and CDR2 from the germline V gene are WNHNN and SYGVQD (reference sequence). As DNA, the CDR3 is TGCGCCAGCAGTGTGGCGGGCCCCACAGATACGCAGTATTTT. This encodes CASSVAGPTDTQYF.

This clone came up many times. Being one base from a much bigger clone, this may be a read error. The chain recombines TRBV11-1 with TRBJ2-7; 13 positions agree with TRBD2. The CDR3 consists of 16 residues. The germline V gene has CDR1 SGHAT and CDR2 FQDESV (reference sequence). CDR3 loop: CVSSPGTSGKDYEQYF. For the CDR3, the DNA is TGTGTCAGCAGCCCCGGGACTAGCGGGAAAGATTACGAGCAGTACTTC.

This clone has a count of ten or more. V usage is TRBV6-2 or TRBV6-3 and J usage is TRBJ2-7; 7 nucleotides agree with TRBD1. V lost 6 bases, J lost 3 bases, and 8 bases stayed unmatched. Germline lookup yields CDR1 MNHEY and CDR2 SVGEGT. This CDR3 contains 14 residues. CDR3 DNA sequence: TGTGCCAGCAGACCCTCCGGGACAGACTACGAGCAGTACTTC. Translated, it gives CASRPSGTDYEQYF.

Comments on this clone: The junction differs from germline at one of its ends, possibly a read error. The chain joins TRBV6-5 to TRBJ2-7; the D gene is possibly TRBD1 (6 bases). This CDR3 spans 17 amino acids. Germline V gene data show CDR1 as MNHEY and CDR2 as SVGAGI. CDR3 residues: CASSYSIGGTRSYEQYF. DNA for the CDR3: TGTGCGAGCAGTTACTCGATTGGTGGGACACGGTCCTACGAGCAGTACTTC.

This clone showed up many times. This sequence joins TRBV25-1 and TRBJ2-1; TRBD2 matches at 8 bases. V was clipped by 7 bases and J by 14 bases; unmatched bases: 7. CDR3 length: 11 amino acids. The germline V gene encodes CDR1 MGHDK and CDR2 SYGVNS. This chain's CDR3 is CASTAGVIKFF. The CDR3 DNA reads as TGTGCCAGCACAGCGGGAGTAATTAAGTTCTTC.

The chain recombines TRBV10-3 with TRBJ2-5; tentative D call: TRBD1 (5 bases). Trimming removed 8 bases from V and 3 bases from J, with 10 bases in between. Germline CDR1 and CDR2: ENHRY and SYGVKD. The CDR3 sequence is 12 residues long. CDR3 in DNA: TGTGCCATCGGGTCAGGGAAAGAGACCCAGTACTTC. This translates into CAIGSGKETQYF.

This clone was seen ten or more times. The chain is built from TRBV24-1 and TRBJ2-1, with D perhaps matching TRBD2 (7 bases). Per the germline V gene, CDR1 is KGHDR and CDR2 is SFDVKD. The CDR3 is 16 residues long. V shed 1 base and J shed 6 bases, with 15 bases lying between them. The CDR3 sequence is CATSDLEGEGGNEQFF. CDR3 sequence (DNA): TGTGCCACCAGTGATTTAGAGGGGGAGGGGGGCAATGAGCAGTTCTTC.